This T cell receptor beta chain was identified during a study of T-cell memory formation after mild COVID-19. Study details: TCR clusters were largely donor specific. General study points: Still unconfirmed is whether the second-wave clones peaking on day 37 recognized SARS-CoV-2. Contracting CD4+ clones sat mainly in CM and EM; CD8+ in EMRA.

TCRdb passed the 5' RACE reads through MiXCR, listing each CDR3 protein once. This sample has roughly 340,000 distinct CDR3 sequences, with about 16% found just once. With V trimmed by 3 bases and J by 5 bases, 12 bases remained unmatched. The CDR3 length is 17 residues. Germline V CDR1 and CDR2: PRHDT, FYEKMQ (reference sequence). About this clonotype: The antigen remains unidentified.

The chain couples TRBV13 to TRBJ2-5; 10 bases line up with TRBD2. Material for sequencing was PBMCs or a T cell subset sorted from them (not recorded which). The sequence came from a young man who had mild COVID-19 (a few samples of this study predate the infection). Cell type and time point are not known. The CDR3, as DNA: TGTGCCAGCAGCTTGGAGGCTAGCGGGGGCCCCCGGGAGACCCAGTACTTC. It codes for CASSLEASGGPRETQYF. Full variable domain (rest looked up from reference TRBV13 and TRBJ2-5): AAGVIQSPRHLIKEKRETATLKCYPIPRHDTVYWYQQGPGQDPQFLISFYEKMQSDKGSIPDRFSAQQFSDYHSELNMSSLELGDSALYFCASSLEASGGPRETQYFGPGTRLLVL.